This entry describes one T cell receptor beta chain. Repertoires were generated with immunoSEQ multiplex PCR, while TCRdb's copy carries only in-frame clones and drops some. The sample contains around 90,000 clones, approximately 83% of which appear only once. The data belong to a study of radiotherapy plus CTLA-4 blockade in lung cancer. V lost 6 bases and J lost 3, with 12 bases in between. In germline, CDR1 is SQVTM, CDR2 ANQGSEA. CDR3 size: 13 residues. This receptor was identified in a human donor with non-small cell lung cancer who had stable disease on radiotherapy plus ipilimumab. The source was peripheral blood, collected from a patient treated with radiotherapy plus ipilimumab. The chain uses TRBV29-1 and TRBJ1-5, with a tentative D call TRBD1 (6 bases). CDR3 DNA: TGCAGCGTCTTGACAGGCCCCAATCAGCCCCAGCATTTT. It codes for CSVLTGPNQPQHF.